One and the same sample provided the 21 T cell receptor beta chains below, sequenced in a study of PD-1 blockade in classical Hodgkin lymphoma. Each of the patients experienced relapse following autologous stem cell transplantation, and their brentuximab vedotin exposure differed. TCRdb's table, derived via immunoSEQ multiplex PCR, lists solely in-frame clones and lacks some. Of about 97,000 clones detected, approximately 80% appear once; the ten largest clones hold 10% to 15%. The sequenced sample was peripheral blood mononuclear cells (PBMCs), obtained at baseline. These receptors were obtained from a human donor with classical Hodgkin lymphoma.

This clone was recorded once. This chain links TRBV10-3 with TRBJ2-5; 8 bases line up with TRBD2. Germline trimming cut 4 bases from V and 4 bases from J; bases unmatched to any gene: 2. This CDR3 is built from 13 residues. Per germline, CDR1 ENHRY and CDR2 SYGVKD. The CDR3 DNA is TGTGCCATCAGTGGGGCGGGAGGAGAGACCCAGTACTTC. Translation gives CAISGAGGETQYF.

The J gene is TRBJ2-3, the V gene TRBV29-1; 12 bases are shared with TRBD2. Germline lookup yields CDR1 SQVTM and CDR2 ANQGSEA. The CDR3 runs to 14 residues. With V trimmed by 7 bases and J by 1 base, 3 bases remained unmatched. DNA for the CDR3: TGCAGCGAAAGACTAGCGGGGGGCACAGATACGCAGTATTTT. This gives the protein CSERLAGGTDTQYF.

V gene TRBV18 combines with J gene TRBJ1-1; D gene unclear. CDR3 size: 13 residues. V lost 0 bases to trimming and J lost 5 bases, with 7 bases between them. The germline V gene encodes CDR1 KGHSH and CDR2 LQKENI. CDR3 region: CASSPPGWTEAFF. As DNA, the CDR3 is TGTGCCAGCTCACCACCGGGATGGACTGAAGCTTTCTTT.

V and J are TRBV6-5 and TRBJ1-6, with D possibly being TRBD1 (6 bases). CDR1 is MNHEY and CDR2 is SVGAGI in the germline V gene. The CDR3 extends over 15 amino acids. V lost 6 bases, J lost 5 bases, and 14 bases lay in between. For the CDR3, the DNA is TGTGCCAGCAGACCTGGGACATCTAATAATTCACCCCTCCACTTT. Translation gives CASRPGTSNNSPLHF.

The genes are TRBV5-4 and TRBJ2-2; TRBD2 matches 7 bases. This CDR3 is 16 amino acids long. Germline CDR1 is SGHNT and CDR2 is YYREEE (reference sequence). Losses at the gene ends were 4 bases for V and 2 bases for J; bases not matched to a gene: 8. The CDR3 loop reads CASSSTGTINTGELFF. CDR3 DNA sequence: TGTGCCAGCAGCAGTACCGGGACTATCAACACCGGGGAGCTGTTTTTT.

Only one count was recorded for this clone. The chain uses TRBV11-3 and TRBJ2-3, with D tentatively TRBD2 (6 bases). V was trimmed by 0 bases and J by 3 bases, leaving 13 bases between them. CDR3 length: 16 residues. Germline V lookup: CDR1 SGHNT, CDR2 YENEEA. The chain's CDR3 is CASSLDSQGGTDTQYF. CDR3 coding DNA: TGTGCCAGCAGCTTAGATAGTCAAGGAGGGACAGATACGCAGTATTTT.

V usage is TRBV14 and J usage is TRBJ1-2; D is undetermined. This CDR3 has 14 amino acids. V gave up 0 bases and J gave up 1 base, with 6 bases separating them. CDR1 is SGHDN and CDR2 is FVKESK in the germline V gene. CDR3 bases: TGTGCCAGCAGCCAAGATCTGTATAACTATGGCTACACCTTC. It is translated as CASSQDLYNYGYTF.

Concerning this clone: The same CDR3 can be traced to other DNA sequences in this sample. This rearrangement joins TRBV7-2 to TRBJ1-1; D is unclear. Looked up from germline, CDR1 is SGHTA and CDR2 is FQGNSA. With 3 bases removed from V and 1 base from J, the gap between germline ends came to 6 bases. The CDR3 is made up of 13 amino acids. CDR3: CASSFDGNTEAFF. DNA of the CDR3: TGTGCCAGCAGCTTCGACGGGAACACTGAAGCTTTCTTT.

The chain employs TRBV6-6 and TRBJ2-7; no reliable D call. CDR1 MNHNY and CDR2 SVGAGI come from the germline V gene (reference sequence). Between the trimmed V and J ends, which lost 8 bases and 3 bases, there was a span of 14 bases. The CDR3 has 13 residues. The CDR3 DNA sequence: TGTGCCAGCGGTCACCCCAACGGCTACGAGCAGTACTTC. It yields the protein CASGHPNGYEQYF.

The rearrangement uses TRBV19 and TRBJ2-2; no firm D call. Trimming left V 7 bases short and J 6 bases short, with 9 bases between. This CDR3 has 12 residues. Germline lookup yields CDR1 LNHDA and CDR2 SQIVND (reference sequence). The CDR3, as DNA: TGTGCCAGTAACGGGCTCCCCGGGGAGCTGTTTTTT. Translating it yields CASNGLPGELFF. Full variable domain (remainder filled in from reference TRBV19 and TRBJ2-2): DGGITQSPKYLFRKEGQNVTLSCEQNLNHDAMYWYRQDPGQGLRLIYYSQIVNDFQKGDIAEGYSVSREKKESFPLTVTSAQKNPTAFYLCASNGLPGELFFGEGSRLTVL.

This chain connects TRBV4-2 to TRBJ1-4, with a possible D match to TRBD1 (6 bases). CDR1 is LGHNA, CDR2 YNFKEQ, per germline. V was trimmed by 0 bases and J by 2 bases, leaving 13 bases between them. The CDR3 runs 17 residues. The CDR3 spells CASSQDGQGQTNEKLFF. CDR3 nucleotide sequence: TGTGCCAGCAGCCAAGATGGGCAGGGGCAGACTAATGAAAAACTGTTTTTT.

This rearrangement joins TRBV14 to TRBJ2-7; D gene unclear. CDR3 length: 17 residues. The germline gives CDR1 SGHDN, CDR2 FVKESK. V lost 3 bases and J lost 5, with 23 bases in between. CDR3 loop: CASSHGRGTPGVDEQYF. CDR3 in DNA: TGTGCCAGCAGCCACGGACGCGGCACCCCTGGGGTAGACGAGCAGTACTTC. Supplemented by reference TRBV14 and TRBJ2-7, the full variable domain reads EAGVTQFPSHSVIEKGQTVTLRCDPISGHDNLYWYRRVMGKEIKFLLHFVKESKQDESGMPNNRFLAERTGGTYSTLKVQPAELEDSGVYFCASSHGRGTPGVDEQYFGPGTRLTVT.

The chain combines TRBV2 with TRBJ2-5; 9 nucleotides match TRBD2. V was pared by 6 bases and J by 0 bases, with 2 bases of the junction left unmatched. The CDR3 contains 14 residues. Germline V lookup: CDR1 SNHLY, CDR2 FYNNEI. CDR3 in amino acids: CASRASGNQETQYF. CDR3 DNA: TGTGCCAGCAGGGCTAGCGGGAACCAAGAGACCCAGTACTTC.

In its sample, this clone was seen once. The chain links TRBV15 to TRBJ1-2; 8 bases agree with TRBD1. This CDR3 has 13 amino acids. V shed 3 bases, J shed 8 bases, and the junction held 5 bases outside the gene matches. CDR1 is LNHNV and CDR2 is YYDKDF in the germline V gene (reference sequence). The CDR3 region is CATSRDRVWGYTF. The CDR3 DNA sequence: TGTGCCACCAGCAGGGACAGGGTCTGGGGCTACACCTTC.

This clone was seen a handful of times. V gene TRBV19 combines with J gene TRBJ2-5; 14 nucleotides match TRBD2. The germline gives CDR1 LNHDA, CDR2 SQIVND (reference sequence). Trimming cost V 3 bases and J 4 bases; bases outside gene matches: 1. CDR3 length equals 15 residues. The CDR3, as DNA: TGTGCCAGTAGTATTGGGACTAGCGGGGGAGAGACCCAGTACTTC. As protein: CASSIGTSGGETQYF.

V gene TRBV19 combines with J gene TRBJ2-7, with D maybe TRBD2 (6 bases). Trimming pared 5 bases from V and 2 bases from J, leaving 13 bases between. The germline V gene has CDR1 LNHDA and CDR2 SQIVND (reference sequence). The CDR3 runs to 14 residues. Here the CDR3 reads CASSSGGAPYEQYF. Here the CDR3 DNA reads TGTGCCAGTAGTTCCGGGGGAGCCCCCTACGAGCAGTACTTC.

J is TRBJ2-3 and V is TRBV2; the match to TRBD2 covers 10 bases. CDR1 and CDR2 from the germline V gene are SNHLY and FYNNEI. This CDR3 is 16 amino acids long. The V segment lost 1 base and the J segment 2 bases; nucleotides outside the gene matches: 3. The CDR3 here is CASSEEAGGPTDTQYF. The CDR3 DNA follows: TGTGCCAGCAGTGAAGAAGCGGGAGGGCCCACAGATACGCAGTATTTT.

The chain links TRBV4-2 to TRBJ2-7; D is perhaps TRBD1 (6 bases). Germline assignment: CDR1 LGHNA and CDR2 YNFKEQ. The CDR3 runs 14 residues. V was cut by 5 bases and J by 2 bases, with 13 bases left in between. The CDR3 protein is CASSFMDSAYEQYF. The CDR3 nucleotides are TGTGCCAGCAGCTTCATGGACAGCGCCTACGAGCAGTACTTC.

The chain uses TRBV7-6 and TRBJ2-7, with 9 bases that match TRBD2. Germline V CDR1 and CDR2: SGHVS, FNYEAQ. V was clipped by 5 bases and J by 3 bases; unmatched bases: 11. The CDR3 contains 16 residues. CDR3 protein: CASSLRGGGSHYEQYF. CDR3 nucleotide sequence: TGTGCCAGCAGCCTGCGGGGGGGCGGCAGCCACTACGAGCAGTACTTC.

The chain couples TRBV19 to TRBJ1-5; D is ambiguous. Germline V CDR1 and CDR2: LNHDA, SQIVND (reference sequence). The CDR3 extends over 15 amino acids. Trimming took 3 bases from V and 7 from J, leaving 16 bases between them. The chain's CDR3 is CASSMPGIPFQPQHF. The CDR3, as DNA: TGTGCCAGTAGTATGCCCGGGATCCCGTTCCAGCCCCAGCATTTT.

This rearrangement joins TRBV30 to TRBJ2-2, with 7 bases lining up with TRBD1. The length of the CDR3 is 13 residues. Trimming took 8 bases from V and 5 from J; bases not matched to a gene: 8. Germline-derived CDR1 and CDR2 are GTSNPN and SVGIG (reference sequence). The CDR3 sequence is CAGDPGGTGELFF. The CDR3, as DNA: TGTGCCGGAGACCCAGGGGGAACCGGGGAGCTGTTTTTT.